The 6 T cell receptor beta chains reported below all come from one sample, sequenced in a study of Ad26.COV2.S vaccination and SARS-CoV-2 variants. The treatment here: some 20 received Ad26.COV2.S at low or high dose, single or two shots; about 5 received placebo; per-sample allocation not given. Specimens were obtained on day 63 following the first vaccine or placebo injection. Method: immunoSEQ multiplex PCR; TCRdb's copy keeps in-frame clones and lacks some. The sample shows under 550,000 clones, approximately 88% of them seen only once. The sample consisted of peripheral blood, taken in a trial of Ad26.COV2.S vaccine versus placebo. These receptors were taken from a person between 18 and 60 years old who received the Ad26.COV2.S COVID-19 vaccine or a placebo.

V and J are TRBV28 and TRBJ1-2; no clear D. CDR1 is MDHEN, CDR2 SYDVKM, per germline. The CDR3 is 12 residues long. V shed 6 bases and J shed 4 bases, with 9 bases lying between them. Here the CDR3 reads CASRYTAYGYTF. The CDR3 DNA reads TGTGCCAGCAGGTATACAGCCTATGGCTACACCTTC.

In this sample, this clone turned up a few times. J is TRBJ2-7 and V is TRBV7-2; TRBD2 matches at 7 bases. The CDR3 loop spans 13 amino acids. Trimming at V came to 5 bases and at J to 5 bases, leaving 6 bases not matched to a gene. Germline V gene lookup returns CDR1 SGHTA and CDR2 FQGNSA. This chain's CDR3 is CASSPYGGNEQYF. In DNA, the CDR3 is TGTGCCAGCAGCCCATACGGGGGGAACGAGCAGTACTTC.

The J gene is TRBJ1-1, the V gene TRBV9; the D is unclear. Germline V gene sequence: CDR1 SGDLS, CDR2 YYNGEE. The CDR3 extends over 15 amino acids. V was pared by 0 bases and J by 4 bases, with 13 bases between. As DNA, the CDR3 is TGTGCCAGCAGCGTAGGGACCTCTGCCCCCACTGAAGCTTTCTTT. Amino acid sequence: CASSVGTSAPTEAFF.

The rearrangement uses TRBV3-1 (or the pseudogene TRBV3-2) and TRBJ2-2, with TRBD1 matching over 11 bases. V shed 2 bases and J 3 bases; nucleotides not matched to a gene: 5. The CDR3 spans 17 residues. CDR1 is LGHDT and CDR2 is YNNKEL in the germline V gene (reference sequence). CDR3 bases: TGTGCCAGCAGCCAAACCGGACAGGGGGCCCACACCGGGGAGCTGTTTTTT. This gives the protein CASSQTGQGAHTGELFF.

This chain links TRBV6-6 with TRBJ1-2, with 7 positions matching TRBD1. This CDR3 region has 14 residues. The ends lost 2 bases at V and 8 bases at J; junction bases unmatched: 8. The germline V gene encodes CDR1 MNHNY and CDR2 SVGAGI (reference sequence). DNA for the CDR3: TGTGCCAGCAGTTACCAGGACAGGTCTGGCGGCTACACCTTC. It translates to CASSYQDRSGGYTF.

The count of this clone is one. V is TRBV3-1 (or the pseudogene TRBV3-2) and J is TRBJ1-2; unclear D gene. The CDR3 is 18 residues long. Germline V gene data show CDR1 as LGHDT and CDR2 as YNNKEL (reference sequence). Trimming took off 0 bases at V and 2 bases at J, with 19 bases between the two ends. For the CDR3, the DNA is TGTGCCAGCAGCCAAGAGGACCCTTTGAGGTTTCCAAACTATGGCTACACCTTC. It yields the protein CASSQEDPLRFPNYGYTF.